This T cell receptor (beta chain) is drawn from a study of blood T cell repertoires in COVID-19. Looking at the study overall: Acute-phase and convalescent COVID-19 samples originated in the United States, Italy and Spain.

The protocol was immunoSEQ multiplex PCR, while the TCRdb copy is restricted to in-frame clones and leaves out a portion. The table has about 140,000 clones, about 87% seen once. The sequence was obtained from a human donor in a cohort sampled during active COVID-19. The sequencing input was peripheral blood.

The CDR3 region is CAWRGGHVGGNTIYF. The CDR3 DNA reads as TGTGCCTGGAGGGGGGGGCACGTCGGTGGAAACACCATATATTTT. The J gene is TRBJ1-3, the V gene TRBV30; perhaps TRBD1 as D (6 bases). CDR3 length: 15 residues. Germline CDR1 GTSNPN, CDR2 SVGIG (reference sequence). Trimming took off 3 bases at V and 3 bases at J, with 15 bases between the two ends.